The 32 T cell receptor beta chains below all came from one sample that was sequenced in a study of shared clonotypes between healthy human individuals. Profiled with immunoSEQ multiplex PCR; TCRdb holds only in-frame clones, not every one. The data contain about 1.5 million clones, 95% to 99% of them seen just once; the ten biggest clones take up 0.4% to 0.45%. The material sequenced was naive CD4+ T cells sorted from blood. As for subset: CD45RA+ positively selected. These receptors all come from a man between 25 and 39 years old in good health.

The chain is built from TRBV5-1 and TRBJ1-2; D is perhaps TRBD1 (5 bases). This CDR3 is built from 13 residues. CDR1 is SGHRS, CDR2 YFSETQ, per germline. With 4 bases removed from V and 5 bases from J, the gap between germline ends came to 12 bases. This CDR3 reads CASSPGRDYGYTF. The CDR3 bases are TGCGCCAGCAGCCCAGGGAGAGATTATGGCTACACCTTC.

The chain carries TRBV6-1 and TRBJ2-7; TRBD1 agrees at 9 bases. Per the germline V gene, CDR1 is MNHNS and CDR2 is SASEGT. CDR3 length: 14 amino acids. J was trimmed by 4 bases and V by 7 bases; bases with no gene match: 8. As DNA, the CDR3 is TGTGCCAGCACCCCCGTGACAGGGGGGTACGAGCAGTACTTC. This translates into CASTPVTGGYEQYF.

J is TRBJ2-2 and V is TRBV5-4; possibly TRBD1 for D (5 bases). Trimming removed 3 bases at V and 0 bases at J, with 9 bases between. The CDR3 covers 15 residues. The V gene's germline CDR1 is SGHNT and CDR2 YYREEE (reference sequence). DNA of the CDR3: TGTGCCAGCAGCTGGGGCGTCGCGAACACCGGGGAGCTGTTTTTT. Translated, it gives CASSWGVANTGELFF.

The CDR3 bases are TGCGCCAGCAGCTTACTAGGGGGCGCCAACTATGGCTACACCTTC. It yields the protein CASSLLGGANYGYTF. The genes are TRBV5-1 and TRBJ1-2, with 7 bases identical to TRBD1. CDR1 and CDR2 (germline): SGHRS, YFSETQ. J lost 2 bases, V lost 2 bases, and 6 bases had no gene match. CDR3 length: 15 amino acids.

The chain carries TRBV7-6 and TRBJ2-1, with TRBD2 matching over 7 bases. Germline V gene data show CDR1 as SGHVS and CDR2 as FNYEAQ. The CDR3 loop spans 15 amino acids. V lost 7 bases to trimming and J lost 0 bases; unmatched junction nucleotides: 6. The CDR3 here is CASKRKRDSYNEQFF. The CDR3 nucleotides read TGTGCCAGCAAACGAAAGCGGGACTCCTACAATGAGCAGTTCTTC.

The CDR3: CAISGGWTSGYNEQFF. CDR3 sequence (DNA): TGTGCCATCAGCGGCGGGTGGACTAGCGGCTACAATGAGCAGTTCTTC. V gene TRBV10-3 combines with J gene TRBJ2-1, with TRBD2 identical over 10 bases. Trimming cost V 6 bases and J 3 bases; bases outside gene matches: 8. The germline V gene has CDR1 ENHRY and CDR2 SYGVKD. This CDR3 region has 16 residues.

The chain is built from TRBV12-5 and TRBJ2-3; 16 bases fit TRBD2. Germline CDR1 LGHNT, CDR2 FRNRAP. The CDR3 runs to 20 residues. V lost 0 bases, J lost 3 bases, and 9 bases stayed unmatched. The CDR3: CASGLVLGTSGREETDTQYF. The CDR3 DNA sequence: TGTGCTAGTGGTTTGGTCCTTGGGACTAGCGGGAGGGAGGAGACAGATACGCAGTATTTT.

V usage is TRBV28 and J usage is TRBJ2-7; D is uncertain. V lost 3 bases to trimming and J lost 3 bases, with 12 bases between them. Germline V lookup: CDR1 MDHEN, CDR2 SYDVKM. The CDR3 length is 14 residues. The CDR3 region is CASSLGGIIYEQYF. The CDR3 DNA sequence: TGTGCCAGCAGTTTGGGTGGGATCATCTACGAGCAGTACTTC.

The chain recombines TRBV2 with TRBJ1-1, with D maybe TRBD1 (5 bases). Per germline, CDR1 SNHLY and CDR2 FYNNEI. The CDR3 spans 14 residues. Deletions cut 7 bases from V and 0 bases from J, with 12 bases between. CDR3 amino acids: CASTLDSLNTEAFF. CDR3 nucleotides: TGTGCCAGCACCCTCGACAGCCTGAACACTGAAGCTTTCTTT.

V usage is TRBV5-8 and J usage is TRBJ2-7; tentative D call: TRBD1 (6 bases). The CDR3 is 13 residues long. V gave up 3 bases and J gave up 4 bases, with 11 bases separating them. Germline V gene data show CDR1 as SGHTS and CDR2 as YDEGEE. DNA of the CDR3: TGTGCCAGCAGCTCAGGGGAGTTTTACGAGCAGTACTTC. Protein sequence: CASSSGEFYEQYF.

The chain recombines TRBV7-2 with TRBJ2-7; no clear D. Trimming left V 4 bases short and J 6 bases short, with 7 bases between. CDR3 size: 11 residues. Per the germline V gene, CDR1 is SGHTA and CDR2 is FQGNSA. The CDR3 DNA sequence: TGTGCCAGCAGCTCCGGTCCCGAGCAGTACTTC. Its protein is CASSSGPEQYF.

The chain uses TRBV5-1 and TRBJ1-4; D not resolved. The germline V gene encodes CDR1 SGHRS and CDR2 YFSETQ. V lost 2 bases and J lost 3, with 20 bases in between. The CDR3 runs 18 residues. The CDR3 nucleotides read TGCGCCAGCAGCTTCGGACGGAACATCGCCTCTTCTAATGAAAAACTGTTTTTT. It translates to CASSFGRNIASSNEKLFF.

V is TRBV11-2 and J is TRBJ2-7; D possibly uses TRBD1 or TRBD2 (6 bases each). CDR1 and CDR2 (germline): SGHAT, FQNNGV. The CDR3 length is 13 residues. The V end lost 0 bases, the J end lost 12 bases, and 15 bases lay between the germline ends. Here the CDR3 reads CASSLDTGAGPYF. The DNA for the CDR3 is TGTGCCAGCAGCTTAGATACGGGGGCAGGGCCGTACTTC.

This chain joins TRBV7-9 and TRBJ1-4; D is perhaps TRBD1 (6 bases). Germline CDR1 and CDR2: SEHNR and FQNEAQ (reference sequence). The CDR3 has 14 amino acids. V lost 5 bases to trimming and J lost 7 bases, with 14 bases between them. CDR3 residues: CASSVQGGGEKLFF. The DNA of the CDR3 is TGTGCCAGCAGCGTGCAAGGGGGTGGTGAAAAACTGTTTTTT.

V gene TRBV7-2 combines with J gene TRBJ1-5; no clear D gene. Trimming removed 3 bases at V and 4 bases at J, with 16 bases between. Germline V CDR1 and CDR2: SGHTA, FQGNSA. The CDR3 loop spans 16 amino acids. The CDR3 loop is CASSFLQPFGNQPQHF. In DNA, the CDR3 is TGTGCCAGCAGCTTTCTCCAGCCCTTCGGGAATCAGCCCCAGCATTTT.

The table lists this clone with a count of one. The chain carries TRBV11-2 and TRBJ2-7, with D maybe TRBD2 (5 bases). Germline V gene lookup returns CDR1 SGHAT and CDR2 FQNNGV. The CDR3 is made up of 13 amino acids. The V gene lost 6 bases and the J gene lost 3 bases, with 12 bases spanning the gap. The CDR3, as DNA: TGTGCCAGCAGGCTCTCTAGCAGCTACGAGCAGTACTTC. Encoded protein: CASRLSSSYEQYF.

The chain carries TRBV27 and TRBJ1-5, with 9 bases aligning to TRBD1. The germline CDR1 and CDR2 sequences are MNHEY and SMNVEV (reference sequence). The CDR3 totals 20 residues. V trimming: 5 bases; J trimming: 0 bases; junction bases outside the gene matches: 17. The CDR3 region has the DNA TGTGCCAGCAGTCCGATAACCGGGACAGGGTTAGACCATAGCAATCAGCCCCAGCATTTT. It codes for CASSPITGTGLDHSNQPQHF.

The chain is built from TRBV28 and TRBJ2-1, with D possibly being TRBD1 (5 bases). The germline CDR1 and CDR2 sequences are MDHEN and SYDVKM. Trimming cost V 6 bases and J 8 bases, with 14 bases left between them. This CDR3 spans 13 amino acids. CDR3 region: CASSPPRAYEQFF. The CDR3 DNA reads TGTGCCAGCAGCCCTCCCAGGGCTTATGAGCAGTTCTTC.

The rearrangement joins TRBV28 to TRBJ1-2; TRBD1 matches at 7 bases. The CDR3 totals 15 residues. Germline V lookup: CDR1 MDHEN, CDR2 SYDVKM. V trimming: 7 bases; J trimming: 3 bases; junction bases outside the gene matches: 11. CDR3 DNA sequence: TGTGCCAGCAATACCCGGTGGGACAGCGACTATGGCTACACCTTC. It yields the protein CASNTRWDSDYGYTF.

The J gene is TRBJ2-3, the V gene TRBV10-3; tentatively, D is TRBD2 (6 bases). V was pared by 8 bases and J by 4 bases, with 7 bases between. This CDR3 comprises 11 residues. The germline CDR1 and CDR2 sequences are ENHRY and SYGVKD. The CDR3 DNA reads TGTGCCATCGGGGGGTCAGATACGCAGTATTTT. It translates to CAIGGSDTQYF.

This chain connects TRBV5-1 to TRBJ2-3, with unresolved D. In germline, CDR1 is SGHRS, CDR2 YFSETQ. The CDR3 is 15 amino acids. Trimming took 1 base from V and 0 from J, leaving 9 bases between them. The CDR3 nucleotides read TGCGCCAGCAGCTTGAACCCGGGTAGCACAGATACGCAGTATTTT. Translation gives CASSLNPGSTDTQYF.

With regard to this clone: This specimen includes other DNA sequences encoding the same CDR3. The chain employs TRBV4-1 and TRBJ2-7; tentative D call: TRBD1 (6 bases). With 0 bases removed from V and 4 bases from J, the gap between germline ends came to 16 bases. The V gene's germline CDR1 is MGHRA and CDR2 YSYEKL. There are 16 residues in the CDR3. The CDR3 sequence: CASSQELGALNYEQYF. As DNA, the CDR3 is TGCGCCAGCAGCCAAGAATTGGGGGCGCTTAATTACGAGCAGTACTTC.

This rearrangement joins TRBV30 to TRBJ2-1, with 9 nucleotides matching TRBD2. The length of the CDR3 is 15 residues. Losses at the gene ends were 4 bases for V and 4 bases for J; bases not matched to a gene: 8. The V gene's germline CDR1 is GTSNPN and CDR2 SVGIG (reference sequence). In DNA form, the CDR3 reads TGTGCCTGGACAAATCTAGCGGGGCTATACAATGAGCAGTTCTTC. It encodes CAWTNLAGLYNEQFF.

Comment on this clone: Other DNA sequences of this sample code for an identical CDR3. The chain uses TRBV29-1 and TRBJ2-7; 7 positions agree with TRBD1. Unmatched junction bases numbered 3, after V lost 4 bases and J lost 3 bases. Germline-derived CDR1 and CDR2 are SQVTM and ANQGSEA. The CDR3 has 12 residues. The CDR3 DNA follows: TGCAGCGTTGCCCGGGACAGCTACGAGCAGTACTTC. This codes for CSVARDSYEQYF.

This chain links TRBV25-1 with TRBJ2-2, with 7 bases aligning to TRBD1. CDR3 length equals 13 residues. Germline V gene sequence: CDR1 MGHDK, CDR2 SYGVNS. Trimming cost V 8 bases and J 6 bases; bases outside gene matches: 6. In DNA form, the CDR3 reads TGTGCCAGCGGAAGGGACAGCGCCGGGGAGCTGTTTTTT. Residues: CASGRDSAGELFF. The whole variable domain, remainder taken from reference TRBV25-1 and TRBJ2-2, is EADIYQTPRYLVIGTGKKITLECSQTMGHDKMYWYQQDPGMELHLIHYSYGVNSTEKGDLSSESTVSRIRTEHFPLTLESARPSHTSQYLCASGRDSAGELFFGEGSRLTVL.

This clone was picked up a small number of times. The chain carries TRBV19 and TRBJ1-1, with D maybe TRBD1 (5 bases). The germline CDR1 and CDR2 sequences are LNHDA and SQIVND (reference sequence). The CDR3 runs to 13 residues. V was cut by 7 bases and J by 0 bases, with 9 bases left in between. CDR3 nucleotides: TGTGCCAGTACTGGACACATGAACACTGAAGCTTTCTTT. Amino acids: CASTGHMNTEAFF.

V is TRBV7-2 and J is TRBJ1-1; perhaps TRBD1 as D (5 bases). CDR1 is SGHTA and CDR2 is FQGNSA in the germline V gene. Trimming took 5 bases from V and 10 from J, leaving 20 bases between them. The CDR3 runs 14 residues. The chain's CDR3 is CASSETVGGNGAFF. Here the CDR3 DNA reads TGTGCCAGCAGCGAAACCGTCGGGGGGAACGGAGCTTTCTTT.

The chain uses TRBV5-1 and TRBJ2-3, with TRBD1 matching over 9 bases. The V segment lost 3 bases and the J segment 2 bases; nucleotides outside the gene matches: 4. Germline CDR1 is SGHRS and CDR2 is YFSETQ. The CDR3 loop spans 15 amino acids. For the CDR3, the DNA is TGCGCCAGCAGCTCACAGGGGGCCCCCACAGATACGCAGTATTTT. It is translated as CASSSQGAPTDTQYF.

In the case of this clone: At one end, the junction sequence differs from germline, possibly due to a read error. The CDR3 DNA reads as TGTGCTAGCACCCCTCGGATCCAGGGGCTGCCCACCGGGGAGCTGTTTTTT. Its translation is CASTPRIQGLPTGELFF. V is TRBV7-7 and J is TRBJ2-2; a weak D match, TRBD1 (6 bases). The germline V gene encodes CDR1 SSHAT and CDR2 FNYEAQ (reference sequence). The CDR3 runs to 17 residues.

The chain recombines TRBV18 with TRBJ1-5; 9 bases are a match to TRBD1. Germline loops: CDR1 KGHSH, CDR2 LQKENI. The length of the CDR3 is 16 residues. After removal of 0 bases from V and 6 bases from J, the junction contained 6 bases not matched to a gene. In nucleotides, the CDR3 is TGTGCCAGCTCACCACCGACAGGGGGTAATAGTCAGCCCCAGCATTTT. Its protein product is CASSPPTGGNSQPQHF.

The chain employs TRBV5-4 and TRBJ2-3, with 7 bases that match TRBD2. Germline V gene lookup returns CDR1 SGHNT and CDR2 YYREEE (reference sequence). The junction had 10 bases not matched to a gene; V was cut back by 0 bases and J by 6 bases. The CDR3 runs to 16 residues. As DNA, the CDR3 is TGTGCCAGCAGCTTGGCGACTAGCTCTAGATTCGATACGCAGTATTTT. As protein: CASSLATSSRFDTQYF.

This chain joins TRBV2 and TRBJ2-3; 9 bases map to TRBD1. Germline V gives CDR1 SNHLY, CDR2 FYNNEI. V lost 7 bases, J lost 1 base, and 6 bases stayed unmatched. This CDR3 has 15 residues. The chain's CDR3 is CASTGTGIGTDTQYF. DNA for the CDR3: TGTGCCAGCACGGGGACAGGGATAGGCACAGATACGCAGTATTTT.